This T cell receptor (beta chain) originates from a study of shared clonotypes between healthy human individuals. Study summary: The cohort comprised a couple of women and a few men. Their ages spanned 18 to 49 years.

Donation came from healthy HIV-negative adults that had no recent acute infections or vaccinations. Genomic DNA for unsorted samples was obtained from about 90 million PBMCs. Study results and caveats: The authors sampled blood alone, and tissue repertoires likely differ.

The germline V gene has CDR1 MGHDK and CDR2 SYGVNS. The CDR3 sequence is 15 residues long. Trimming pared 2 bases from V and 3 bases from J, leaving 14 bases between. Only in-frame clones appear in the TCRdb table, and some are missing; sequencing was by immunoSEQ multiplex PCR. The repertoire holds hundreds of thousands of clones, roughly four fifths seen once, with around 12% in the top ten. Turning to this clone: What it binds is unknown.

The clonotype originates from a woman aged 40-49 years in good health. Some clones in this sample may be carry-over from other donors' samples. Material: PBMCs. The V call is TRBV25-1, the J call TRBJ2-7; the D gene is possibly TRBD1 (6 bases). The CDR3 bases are TGTGCCAGCAGTGAAAGTCCGGACAGCCTCTACGAGCAGTACTTC. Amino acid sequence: CASSESPDSLYEQYF.